This T cell receptor (beta chain) originates from a study of cytomegalovirus exposure and HLA in healthy donors (dated by TCRdb to the late 2010s). Describing the broader study: An earlier analysis of a few hundred of the donors reported approximately 280 Gb of sequence data and 117 million unique TCR beta sequences obtained from about 200 million T cells. Typing coverage differed by locus: A, B, C, DRB1 and DQB1 were typed in about 620-630 donors, DQA1 in 500 to 550, DPA1 in approximately 600, and DPB1 in around 490. The study was designed to test whether signatures of past pathogen exposure could be identified by cataloging public T cell receptors. Every discovery cohort repertoire had been produced on one sequencing platform. Roughly 5 DR-DQ haplotypes were handled as single units for association and clustering because linkage in the cohort was strong. Approximately 300 gigabases of sequencing data and 70 million to 100 million unique TCR sequences made up an early release that covered approximately 620 HLA-typed donors. An earlier analysis of around 540 of the donors applied high-throughput TCR beta sequencing to assess whether each TCR beta V gene segment acted as functional or pseudogenic. Of the roughly 420 genotyped donors, 75% to 85% were placed in the genetic ancestry cluster associated with self-reported Caucasian donors. In a later analysis, previously published TCR beta repertoires from 550 to 750 donors were re-analyzed and high-resolution HLA genotyping was added so that TCR occurrence patterns could be studied. HLA typing covered class I and class II loci at four-digit resolution. Donor age, sex, ethnicity and CMV serostatus were compiled together with the repertoire data. The later analysis used no new phenotypic data to find candidate immune exposures, relying instead on TCR beta sequences and their occurrence across donors. To predict cytomegalovirus infection status, the study combined high-throughput TCR immunosequencing, statistical association of individual TCRs with disease status, and machine learning. A later genetic analysis took genome-wide SNP genotypes for about 55% of the roughly 670 donors and used that subset as a discovery cohort. On average, about 240,000 unique TCR beta nucleotide sequences were sequenced per donor among fewer than 500 genotyped donors of the cohort, with roughly 18% of those sequences being non-productive. The T cell repertoires of several hundred subjects were profiled by immunosequencing and related to cytomegalovirus serostatus. In addition to the first cohort of 666 subjects, a separate validation cohort of 120 different subjects was used. Beyond this particular receptor, the publication reports: The authors suggested that the approach could potentially be generalized to other disease states and immunological phenotypes. Across donors, most TCR sequences were observed very rarely, whereas some public TCRs were present in many individuals. Strong co-occurrence of HLA alleles, especially DR and DQ, made assigning TCR associations to individual alleles difficult. HLA typing was unavailable for some donors at each locus, so association tests used only the typed subset. Several of the top co-occurrence clusters appeared to be linked to parvovirus B19, influenza, CMV and Epstein-Barr virus, according to a later analysis. The classifier was reported to diagnose cytomegalovirus status with high specificity and sensitivity in both the original cohort and the validation cohort. Linkage disequilibrium might explain the correlated functional status among segregating V segments, but an unknown experimental factor could not be excluded. A cluster of highly shared sequence variants was judged likely to represent a technical artifact of the sequencing pipeline. Compared with equally common non-associated chains, HLA-associated TCR beta chains in a later analysis were more clonally expanded and had lower generation probabilities. For the cohort, immune exposure information was limited to CMV serostatus. In the study, some 180 TCR beta chains were listed as associated with cytomegalovirus. Three of the identified cytomegalovirus-associated TCR beta chains were confirmed in vitro to be specific for cytomegalovirus antigens. A further reported finding was that TCR beta sequences accurately predicted the HLA-A and HLA-B alleles for most subjects in the first cohort. Sequencing depth was assumed to be roughly uniform across donors in the presence/absence analyses, though that assumption may not hold. Some IMGT-functional V segments, including TRBV6-2 and TRBV6-3, could not be distinguished by the 87-base-pair reads and were therefore excluded. Most CMV-associated TCR beta chains appeared to be HLA-restricted in a later analysis, and the HLA associations seemed to be driven largely by CMV exposure. According to a later genetic analysis, donors in an Asian-associated ancestry cluster had fewer N-insertions in productive TCRs than the approximately 630-donor mean. Broadly in line with IMGT annotations, most TCR beta V segments showed up in productive rearrangements about 87% or about 30% of the time in an earlier analysis of around 550 of the donors. In a later analysis, TCR association rates were found to vary across HLA loci, with the most associated TCRs seen for DRB1 alleles and the fewest for HLA-C alleles. An association between a missense DCLRE1C variant and V-gene and J-gene trimming of TCR beta chains was found in a later genetic analysis and replicated in an independent cohort. Because counts were too low, some 16 rarely observed V segments, including chromosome 9 orphons, were excluded from the earlier analysis of some 540 of the donors. Specific HLA alleles were associated with around 18,000 TCR beta sequences at a false discovery rate of 0.05 in a later analysis. This cohort had only TCR beta chains sequenced, and the lack of alpha or paired-chain data limited which features could be detected.

The method was the immunoSEQ multiplex PCR assay. For the multiplex PCR, a mixture combining 60 forward primers for TCR Vbeta segments and 13 reverse primers for TCR Jbeta segments was used. Amplification of the CDR3 region of rearranged TCR beta genes was performed with a multiplex PCR assay on genomic DNA. On the Illumina HiSeq System, the amplified TCR beta libraries were sequenced as 87-base-pair reads. The original pipeline was this. Across the roughly 700 repertoires, a later analysis counted tens of millions of unique TCR beta chains, about 10 million of which were shared by at least two donors. To remove PCR and sequencing errors, raw reads were error-corrected and collapsed into unique sequences using a nearest-neighbor algorithm that merged closely related sequences. CDR3 sequences were aligned to IMGT reference sequences to assign V, D and J gene segments. For a sequence to be retained, a match of at least six nucleotides was required to both a V gene segment and a J gene segment. Rearrangements were classified as productive when the CDR3 lacked stop codons and remained in frame with V and J, and all other rearrangements were classified as non-productive. Following IMGT convention, CDR3 was defined as the stretch from the second conserved V-encoded cysteine to the conserved J-encoded phenylalanine. Sequences without an unambiguous match to a single V gene segment were excluded from the earlier analysis of 450 to 750 of the donors. An earlier analysis of fewer than 650 of the donors classified V segments as functional when productive rearrangements were above 56.7% and as segregating when the standard deviation between donors was above 5%. A statistical classification framework was developed to diagnose cytomegalovirus status using the catalog of TCR beta chain sequences. A later analysis assigned V and J genes by comparing TCR nucleotide sequences with IMGT/GENE-DB human TR gene sequences. In a later analysis, CDR3 sequences and most-parsimonious VDJ recombination scenarios were assigned using the TCRdist pipeline. In a later analysis, every TCR beta chain was defined by the combination of its CDR3 amino acid sequence and its V-gene family, and reads without a unique V-gene family were dropped. In a later analysis, several hundred highly shared, low-generation-probability nucleotide sequences were removed to address suspected cross-contamination and a sequencing artifact. In a later analysis, a clonal expansion index was calculated for each public chain from normalized within-repertoire ranks of inferred template counts. Generation probabilities in a later analysis came from a VDJ recombination model fitted to out-of-frame rearrangements, and those results were checked against IGoR. A later analysis scored TCR-TCR, TCR-HLA and TCR-CMV co-occurrence with hypergeometric tests, applying a repertoire-size bias correction to TCR pairs. False discovery rates were estimated in a later analysis by permuting HLA or CMV assignments 20 times. A later analysis grouped co-occurring TCRs with DBSCAN, adding TCRdist sequence similarity when clustering within HLA-allele-positive subsets. For co-occurrence clustering, repertoires with fewer than 30,000 or more than 120,000 public chains were excluded, along with about five repertoires with anomalous nucleotide sharing. TCRdb's version of the immuneACCESS table is confined to in-frame rearrangements and falls short of the full clone set. An unresolved V gene accounts for under half of the shortfall where checked; the remainder is of unknown origin. That table furnishes V, J and clone size, whereas the DNA furnished D and trimming. The sample table holds some 190,000 clones, of which more than 70% were seen once. The top ten clonotypes cover over 4% of the sample.

Trimmed from V: 0 bases; trimmed from J: 4 bases; junction bases lacking a gene match: 4. The CDR3 contains 15 residues, cysteine and phenylalanine counted. The CDR3 DNA has 45 bases and is translated from base 1. The germline V gene specifies LGHNA as CDR1 and YNFKEQ as CDR2. With respect to this clone: No antigen is known for it. It has no much larger one-base neighbor in the sample; base qualities were not kept.

The cohort comprised some 700 healthy bone marrow donors. At the time of sampling, every cohort member was nominally healthy, though immune exposures that went unrecorded were likely present. The donor tested CMV seropositive and was one of the 289 seropositive cohort members. Each donor provided a peripheral blood sample, and peripheral blood mononuclear cells were used for TCR beta sequencing. The Qiagen DNeasy Blood Extraction Kit was used to extract genomic DNA from the blood cell samples. The origin of this receptor is a man aged 25 to 40 in good health and CMV-seropositive. The specimen was PBMCs. Rearrangement joined TRBV4-2 to TRBJ2-3, and 7 junctional nucleotides match TRBD1. The nucleotide sequence reads TGTGCCAGCAGCCAAGAACAGGGGTTCGCAGATACGCAGTATTTT. Its protein product is CASSQEQGFADTQYF.